Ten or more counts support the clone carrying this T cell receptor (beta chain). The data were obtained in a study of T cells in Graves' hyperthyroidism and ophthalmopathy. Based on clinical symptoms, serum thyroxine and TRAb, thyroid ultrasound and orbital computed tomography, diagnoses were reached. It was RNA transcripts that yielded the amplified TCR beta CDR3 regions. The HTBI primer set drove a first-round RT-PCR of the TCR CDR3. TCRdb re-called the multiplex PCR reads with MiXCR, one entry per CDR3 protein. This sample carries approximately 610,000 distinct CDR3 sequences, roughly 14% of them seen once, and the ten largest clones take around 4.5%. The TCR was taken from a woman between 35 and 50 years old with Graves' ophthalmopathy. The sequenced sample was blood.

The DNA of the CDR3 is TGTGCCAGCAGCTTAGATGGGTCCGGGACCCCCTACGAGCAGTACTTC. This codes for CASSLDGSGTPYEQYF. The J gene is TRBJ2-7, the V gene TRBV11-2; either TRBD1 or TRBD2 may supply D (5 bases each). CDR1 SGHAT and CDR2 FQNNGV come from the germline V gene. V was cut by 0 bases and J by 2 bases, with 14 bases left in between. The CDR3 is 16 residues long. The full variable domain, completed using reference TRBV11-2 and TRBJ2-7, is EAGVAQSPRYKIIEKRQSVAFWCNPISGHATLYWYQQILGQGPKLLIQFQNNGVVDDSQLPKDRFSAERLKGVDSTLKIQPAKLEDSAVYLCASSLDGSGTPYEQYFGPGTRLTVT.